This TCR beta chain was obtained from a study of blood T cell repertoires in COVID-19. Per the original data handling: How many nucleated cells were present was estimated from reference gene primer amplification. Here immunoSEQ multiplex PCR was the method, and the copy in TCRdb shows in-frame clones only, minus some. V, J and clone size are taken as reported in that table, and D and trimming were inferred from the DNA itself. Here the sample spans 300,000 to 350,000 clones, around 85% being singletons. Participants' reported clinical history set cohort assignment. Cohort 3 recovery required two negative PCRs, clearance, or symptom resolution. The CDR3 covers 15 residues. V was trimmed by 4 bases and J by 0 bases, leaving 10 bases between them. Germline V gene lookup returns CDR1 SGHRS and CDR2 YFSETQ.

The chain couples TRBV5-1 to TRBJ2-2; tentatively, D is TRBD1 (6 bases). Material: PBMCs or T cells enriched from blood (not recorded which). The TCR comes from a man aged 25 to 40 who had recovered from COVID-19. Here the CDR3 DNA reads TGCGCCAGCAGCCCACAGGGAGCGAACACCGGGGAGCTGTTTTTT. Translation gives CASSPQGANTGELFF.